This TCR beta chain was found in a study of Graves' ophthalmopathy and Graves' hyperthyroidism. The study, taken as a whole, reports: At roughly 67% sensitivity and 72.22% specificity, the model predicted progression of the ophthalmopathy. The authors also found most expanded thyroid clonotypes above 0.001 frequency in blood.

From germline, CDR1 is WSHSY and CDR2 SAAADI. The CDR3 loop spans 14 amino acids. The V and J ends lost 10 bases and 0 bases, in that order; junction bases with no gene match: 9. Amplified TCR beta CDR3 regions were obtained using RNA transcripts as template. HTBI-primed RT-PCR formed the first round, and a multiplex PCR formed the second. TCRdb ran MiXCR on the multiplex PCR reads and lists one entry per CDR3 protein. Of about 240,000 distinct CDR3 sequences in the sample, around 50% were seen once. Lactation, pregnancy, uncontrolled infections and other autoimmune diseases were all grounds for excluding patients. A volume of 8 to 10 ml of fresh peripheral blood supplied the PBMCs. Turning to this clonotype: Its antigen is unknown.

Material: peripheral blood. This rearrangement joins TRBV10-2 to TRBJ2-7; TRBD1 agrees at 7 bases. The TCR was taken from an adult man with Graves' ophthalmopathy. CDR3 region: CATLPGQRSYEQYF. The CDR3 region has the DNA TGCGCCACGCTACCGGGACAGCGCTCCTACGAGCAGTACTTC.